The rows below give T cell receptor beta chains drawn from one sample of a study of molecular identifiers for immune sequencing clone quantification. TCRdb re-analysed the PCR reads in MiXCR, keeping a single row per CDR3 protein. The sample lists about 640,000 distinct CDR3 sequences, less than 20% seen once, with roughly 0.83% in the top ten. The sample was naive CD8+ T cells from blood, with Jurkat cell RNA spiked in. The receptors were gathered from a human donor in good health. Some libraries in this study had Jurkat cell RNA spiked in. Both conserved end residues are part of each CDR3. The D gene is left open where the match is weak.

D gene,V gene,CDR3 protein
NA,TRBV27,CASSLGSGTEAFF
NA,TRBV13,CASSSQAGVGPPIEQFF
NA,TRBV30,CAWSSGGETEAFF
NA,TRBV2,CASSEKVAVETQYF
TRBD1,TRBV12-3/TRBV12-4,CASSPRGRVGEKLFF
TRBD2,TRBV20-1,CSARMSSGGLSYEQYF
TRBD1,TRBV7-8,CASSGSRRGQGPIEQYF
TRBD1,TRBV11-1,CASSLGAVDRGGEQYF
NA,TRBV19,CASSTKGRGSNNEQFF
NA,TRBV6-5,CASRSGEGEKLFF
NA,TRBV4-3,CASSRSRALSYEQYF
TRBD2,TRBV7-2,CASSSTGLVSPVDTQYF
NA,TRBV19,CASSISSNQPQHF
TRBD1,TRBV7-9,CASSPGNRGGDEQFF
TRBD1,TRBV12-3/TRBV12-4,CASSPTDRAWETQYF
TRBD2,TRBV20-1,CSATYPSGGQETQYF
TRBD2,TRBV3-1,CASSQVITGTSPVVGEQFF
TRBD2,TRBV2,CASRVAGGTGANVLTF
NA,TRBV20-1,CSPRGGANVLTF
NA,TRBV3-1,CASSRNTPYQYGYTF
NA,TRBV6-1,CASSEGTYREKLFF
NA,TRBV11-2,CASSLGSIAYNEQFF
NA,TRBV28,CASSSVLANPAGTGELFF
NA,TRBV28,CASSRNSSPNSYEQYF
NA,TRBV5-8,CASTRPGLLYNEQFF
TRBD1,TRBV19,CASSPGTGVAGELFF